A selection of T cell receptor beta chains follows, all from one sample in a study of blood T cells in healthy people across ages. MiXCR, applied by TCRdb to the 5' RACE reads, yields one record per CDR3 protein. The repertoire holds fewer than 1,200,000 distinct CDR3 sequences, 20% to 25% seen once, with around 0.75% in the top ten. The same data also went into a second study, on T cells of mothers and their children.

Sample: blood. These receptors originate from a girl under 10 years old in good health. Both conserved end residues are part of each CDR3. Each record gives: CDR3 length, D gene, J gene, V gene, clone size, CDR3 protein, CDR3 DNA. A D gene is named only where the DNA matches it firmly. The size field is filled for only some rows; it gives once, few, many or a size class.

>15|.|TRBJ1-2|TRBV13|few
CASSLGSSRGLIYTF
TGTGCCAGCAGCTTAGGATCGTCAAGGGGATTGATCTACACCTTC
>16|.|TRBJ1-1|TRBV5-1|.
CASSTGQDSWNTEAFF
TGCGCCAGCTCCACCGGGCAGGACAGTTGGAACACTGAAGCTTTCTTT
>14|.|TRBJ2-5|TRBV29-1|few
CSVSSLGVGETQYF
TGCAGCGTTTCGAGTTTGGGGGTGGGGGAGACCCAGTACTTC
>12|TRBD1|TRBJ1-4|TRBV4-2|.
CASSQVRTGLFF
TGTGCCAGCAGCCAAGTTCGGACAGGACTGTTTTTT
>13|.|TRBJ2-7|TRBV7-9|.
CASSLWGRYEQYF
TGTGCCAGCAGCTTATGGGGGAGGTACGAGCAGTACTTC
>15|.|TRBJ2-3|TRBV9|.
CASSQNGDGTDTQYF
TGTGCCAGCAGCCAGAATGGTGATGGCACAGATACGCAGTATTTT
>14|.|TRBJ1-5|TRBV4-1|few
CASSHSPTNQPQHF
TGCGCCAGCAGCCACTCTCCTACCAATCAGCCCCAGCATTTT
>12|.|TRBJ1-4|TRBV29-1|.
CSVRTVNEKLFF
TGCAGCGTTAGGACAGTCAATGAAAAACTGTTTTTT
>17|.|TRBJ2-2|TRBV5-1|few
CASSLAVQQGGTGELFF
TGCGCCAGCAGCTTGGCCGTACAACAGGGCGGCACCGGGGAGCTGTTTTTT
>15|.|TRBJ2-1|TRBV5-1|.
CASGHFRSSYNEQFF
TGCGCCAGCGGCCATTTTAGGAGCTCCTACAATGAGCAGTTCTTC
>13|TRBD2|TRBJ2-7|TRBV6-1|.
CVSSEAGDDEQYF
TGTGTCAGCAGTGAAGCGGGAGACGACGAGCAGTACTTC
>16|.|TRBJ1-2|TRBV3-1|.
CASCPGYATLRNGYTF
TGTGCCAGCTGTCCGGGGTACGCTACCCTGCGGAATGGCTACACCTTC
>17|.|TRBJ2-3|TRBV4-2|.
CASSQEILVVSGDTQYF
TGTGCCAGCAGCCAAGAAATTTTGGTAGTCTCAGGGGATACGCAGTATTTT
>15|TRBD1|TRBJ2-3|TRBV24-1|.
CATSGEQGDTDTQYF
TGTGCCACCAGTGGTGAACAGGGGGACACAGATACGCAGTATTTT
>14|TRBD1|TRBJ1-1|TRBV20-1|.
CSAIVTGGVTEAFF
TGCAGTGCTATTGTTACAGGGGGCGTTACTGAAGCTTTCTTT
>16|TRBD1|TRBJ1-1|TRBV6-6|few
CASSYSDRGGNTEAFF
TGTGCCAGCAGTTACTCGGACAGGGGAGGGAACACTGAAGCTTTCTTT
>13|TRBD1|TRBJ2-7|TRBV28|.
CASSRQGAGEQYF
TGTGCCAGCAGTCGACAGGGGGCCGGGGAGCAGTACTTC
>14|.|TRBJ1-1|TRBV11-2|.
CASSSWDKNTEAFF
TGTGCCAGCAGCTCCTGGGACAAGAACACTGAAGCTTTCTTT
>17|TRBD2|TRBJ2-6|TRBV20-1|.
CSARDSSGGPGANVLTF
TGCAGTGCTAGAGACTCTAGCGGGGGGCCTGGGGCCAACGTCCTGACTTTC
>14|.|TRBJ1-5|TRBV7-9|many
CASSLSGDGQPQHF
TGTGCCAGCAGCTTAAGCGGGGATGGTCAGCCCCAGCATTTT